The 23 T cell receptor beta chains below were found in one sample sequenced in a study of regulatory T cells in long-lasting Graves disease (dated by TCRdb to 2020 to 2023). Explained via the paper, the time point label denotes: newly diagnosed GD, antithyroid drugs for less than 3 months. For both TCR sequencing and RNA sequencing, RNA was extracted from PBMCs using TRIzol. The library came from multiplex PCR. The run used an Illumina HiSeq 4000. CDR3 regions were amplified by Arm-PCR with iRepertoire HTBI primers to construct TCR beta libraries. The raw public data were reprocessed by TCRdb itself: fastp quality trimming at Q25, MiXCR clonotype calling, in-frame beta chains only. For every CDR3 protein sequence, its rows merge into one entry that carries the most common genes and DNA. Here the sample has around 250,000 distinct CDR3 sequences; 15% to 20% occur a single time. The leading ten clones occupy over 20% of the sample.

Sequencing was performed on peripheral blood mononuclear cells (PBMCs), taken at new diagnosis, from a patient treated with antithyroid drugs. These receptor sequences come from a female donor with Graves disease.

Many counts were recorded for this clonotype. The chain is built from TRBV7-9 and TRBJ2-2; D call uncertain. The CDR3 length is 13 residues. V was clipped by 3 bases and J by 5 bases, with 7 bases between them. CDR1 and CDR2 from the germline V gene are SEHNR and FQNEAQ (reference sequence). The CDR3 region has the DNA TGTGCCAGCAGCTTCCCCGGGACCGGGGAGCTGTTTTTT. Its protein product is CASSFPGTGELFF.

This clonotype was detected many times. J is TRBJ2-2 and V is TRBV5-1; the D gene is possibly TRBD2 (6 bases). V was cut by 6 bases and J by 6 bases, with 15 bases left in between. CDR3 size: 14 residues. Germline CDR1 is SGHRS and CDR2 is YFSETQ. The DNA for the CDR3 is TGCGCCAGCACATACACGCCGGGGGCCGGGGAGCTGTTTTTT. Protein sequence: CASTYTPGAGELFF.

This clonotype appeared many times. The chain recombines TRBV5-6 with TRBJ2-1; 7 nucleotides match TRBD1. V was pared by 2 bases and J by 7 bases, with 12 bases of the junction left unmatched. The CDR3 is made up of 16 amino acids. CDR1 is SGHDT, CDR2 YYEEEE, per germline. Here the CDR3 reads CASSLRDRYFLNEQFF. CDR3 DNA sequence: TGTGCCAGCAGCTTAAGGGACAGATATTTCCTAAATGAGCAGTTCTTC.

This clonotype was seen ten or more times. This CDR3 reads CASSRQGWDKNIQYF. The CDR3 coding sequence is TGTGCCAGCTCTAGACAGGGTTGGGACAAAAACATTCAGTACTTC. The J gene is TRBJ2-4, the V gene TRBV18; TRBD1 aligns across 7 bases. CDR1 KGHSH and CDR2 LQKENI come from the germline V gene. V lost 6 bases, J lost 3 bases, and 8 bases stayed unmatched. This CDR3 has 15 residues. The variable domain in full, completed from reference TRBV18 and TRBJ2-4, reads NAGVMQNPRHLVRRRGQEARLRCSPMKGHSHVYWYRQLPEEGLKFMVYLQKENIIDESGMPKERFSAEFPKEGPSILRIQQVVRGDSAAYFCASSRQGWDKNIQYFGAGTRLSVL.

This clonotype was seen ten or more times. The V call is TRBV19, the J call TRBJ1-1, with TRBD1 as a possible D gene (5 bases). The ends were cut back, 1 base at V and 4 bases at J, with 7 bases in the middle. CDR1 and CDR2 (germline): LNHDA, SQIVND (reference sequence). This CDR3 comprises 13 residues. The CDR3 nucleotides read TGTGCCAGTAGTATAGGACAGCCCACTGAAGCTTTCTTT. Amino acid sequence: CASSIGQPTEAFF.

This clonotype was seen ten or more times. V gene TRBV9 combines with J gene TRBJ2-7; 7 nucleotides align to TRBD2. Losses at the gene ends were 4 bases for V and 7 bases for J; bases not matched to a gene: 17. The CDR3 is 16 amino acids. Germline loops: CDR1 SGDLS, CDR2 YYNGEE. DNA for the CDR3: TGTGCCAGCAGCACACTAGGAGGAGCGGGGAGTGCGGAGCAGTACTTC. It codes for CASSTLGGAGSAEQYF.

This clonotype was observed many times. This rearrangement joins TRBV11-2 to TRBJ2-3; 9 bases fit TRBD2. The CDR3 length is 18 residues. The germline gives CDR1 SGHAT, CDR2 FQNNGV. The V segment lost 1 base and the J segment 6 bases; nucleotides outside the gene matches: 14. CDR3 nucleotide sequence: TGTGCCAGCAGCTTAGGAACCTGGAAGGGGACTAGCTGGGATACGCAGTATTTT. Translating it yields CASSLGTWKGTSWDTQYF. Using reference TRBV11-2 and TRBJ2-3 for the parts outside the CDR3, the full variable domain is EAGVAQSPRYKIIEKRQSVAFWCNPISGHATLYWYQQILGQGPKLLIQFQNNGVVDDSQLPKDRFSAERLKGVDSTLKIQPAKLEDSAVYLCASSLGTWKGTSWDTQYFGPGTRLTVL.

The chain recombines TRBV14 with TRBJ2-7; 11 nucleotides match TRBD2. This CDR3 is built from 14 residues. Per the germline V gene, CDR1 is SGHDN and CDR2 is FVKESK. V shed 4 bases and J 7 bases; nucleotides not matched to a gene: 6. The CDR3 here is CASSLSGRAGEQYF. Written as DNA, the CDR3 is TGTGCCAGCAGCCTTAGCGGGAGGGCCGGTGAGCAGTACTTC.

The chain combines TRBV28 with TRBJ2-7; 8 positions agree with TRBD1. J was trimmed by 0 bases and V by 2 bases; bases with no gene match: 6. The CDR3 is made up of 16 amino acids. The germline V gene has CDR1 MDHEN and CDR2 SYDVKM. Written as DNA, the CDR3 is TGTGCCAGCAGTTTAACAGGGGGTGCAAGCTCCTACGAGCAGTACTTC. Translating it yields CASSLTGGASSYEQYF.

This clonotype occurred a few times. The V gene is TRBV4-1, the J gene TRBJ1-4; 8 bases align to TRBD1. The germline gives CDR1 MGHRA, CDR2 YSYEKL. CDR3 size: 17 residues. Trimming cost V 3 bases and J 4 bases; bases outside gene matches: 10. The CDR3 sequence is CASSQDPGQGGNEKLFF. CDR3 nucleotide sequence: TGCGCCAGCAGCCAGGATCCAGGACAGGGAGGTAATGAAAAACTGTTTTTT.

The genes are TRBV12-3 or TRBV12-4 and TRBJ2-3, with D possibly matching TRBD1 (5 bases). V lost 8 bases to trimming and J lost 5 bases, with 11 bases between them. The CDR3 has 12 amino acids. The CDR3 loop is CASGRRGDTQYF. Written as DNA, the CDR3 is TGTGCCAGCGGCCGTAGGGGAGATACGCAGTATTTT.

This clonotype appeared many times. The rearrangement links TRBV12-3 or TRBV12-4 to TRBJ1-1; D might be TRBD1 (5 bases). The CDR3 covers 16 residues. The V and J ends lost 0 bases and 4 bases respectively, with 15 bases between them. The CDR3 sequence is CASSLAPLGEGTEAFF. CDR3 DNA sequence: TGTGCCAGCAGTTTAGCCCCATTGGGGGAGGGCACTGAAGCTTTCTTT.

This chain links TRBV11-3 with TRBJ1-1, with D possibly matching TRBD1 (5 bases). V shed 1 base and J shed 0 bases, with 9 bases lying between them. CDR1 is SGHNT and CDR2 is YENEEA in the germline V gene. The CDR3 is 15 residues long. The CDR3, as DNA: TGTGCCAGCAGCTTAGGGGACGGAATGAACACTGAAGCTTTCTTT. It specifies CASSLGDGMNTEAFF.

This chain's CDR3 is CSARVLGTSGSNEQFF. In DNA, the CDR3 is TGCAGTGCTAGAGTCCTTGGGACTAGCGGGAGCAATGAGCAGTTCTTC. The genes are TRBV20-1 and TRBJ2-1; TRBD2 matches at 14 bases. This CDR3 region has 16 residues. Germline CDR1 is DFQATT and CDR2 is SNEGSKA (reference sequence). Trimming at V came to 1 base and at J to 6 bases, leaving 5 bases not matched to a gene.

This chain connects TRBV12-3 or TRBV12-4 to TRBJ2-1, with 9 positions matching TRBD2. The CDR3 covers 16 residues. With 5 bases clipped from V and 0 bases from J, the junction kept 5 bases outside the gene matches. The CDR3 coding sequence is TGTGCCAGCAGTCAGACTAGCGGAAGCTCCTACAATGAGCAGTTCTTC. It is translated as CASSQTSGSSYNEQFF.

This clonotype has at least ten counts. This rearrangement joins TRBV19 to TRBJ2-2; D ambiguous. Trimming pared 7 bases from V and 1 base from J, leaving 10 bases between. The CDR3 covers 14 residues. Germline-derived CDR1 and CDR2 are LNHDA and SQIVND (reference sequence). CDR3 loop: CASTKTWNTGELFF. CDR3 in DNA: TGTGCCAGTACCAAAACATGGAACACCGGGGAGCTGTTTTTT.

In this sample, this clonotype turned up many times. The chain links TRBV7-8 to TRBJ1-5; D is unclear. V was trimmed by 0 bases and J by 1 base, leaving 10 bases between them. Germline V gene sequence: CDR1 SGHVS, CDR2 FQNEAQ. The CDR3 has 16 residues. The CDR3 reads CASSLAIRTSNQPQHF. In DNA form, the CDR3 reads TGTGCCAGCAGCTTAGCCATTCGGACCAGCAATCAGCCCCAGCATTTT.

This clonotype was counted ten times or more. The J gene is TRBJ2-7, the V gene TRBV20-1; 8 nucleotides match TRBD1. The V segment lost 2 bases and the J segment 3 bases; nucleotides outside the gene matches: 9. The CDR3 consists of 15 residues. Germline V CDR1 and CDR2: DFQATT, SNEGSKA (reference sequence). CDR3 nucleotides: TGCAGTGCTAGACCATACGGACAGGGAAACTACGAGCAGTACTTC. It translates to CSARPYGQGNYEQYF.

In its sample, this clonotype was seen many times. CDR3 sequence reads: CASSPLATPQHF. In DNA, the CDR3 is TGTGCCAGCAGCCCCCTAGCGACGCCCCAGCATTTT. The chain recombines TRBV28 with TRBJ1-5; D is undetermined. Germline CDR1 is MDHEN and CDR2 is SYDVKM. V shed 6 bases and J shed 9 bases, with 12 bases lying between them. The CDR3 has 12 residues.

In this sample, this clonotype turned up many times. The gene calls are TRBV6-2 or TRBV6-3 and TRBJ1-2; maybe TRBD1 (5 bases). The germline V gene encodes CDR1 MNHEY and CDR2 SVGEGT. The CDR3 contains 15 residues. Trimming left V 7 bases short and J 2 bases short, with 17 bases between. CDR3 bases: TGTGCCAGCATTGGCGACAGAGGAGAGAACTATGGCTACACCTTC. Its translation is CASIGDRGENYGYTF.

The V gene is TRBV10-1, the J gene TRBJ2-7, with a tentative D call TRBD2 (6 bases). Trimming took 3 bases from V and 2 from J, leaving 11 bases between them. The germline V gene has CDR1 WNHNN and CDR2 SYGVQD (reference sequence). This CDR3 spans 14 amino acids. CDR3 sequence (DNA): TGCGCCAGCAGTGACGGCGGACTAACCTACGAGCAGTACTTC. Translated, it gives CASSDGGLTYEQYF.

This clonotype was seen at least ten times. This rearrangement joins TRBV2 to TRBJ2-1, with D possibly matching TRBD2 (6 bases). Trimming removed 9 bases from V and 3 bases from J, with 24 bases in between. The CDR3 spans 17 residues. Germline loops: CDR1 SNHLY, CDR2 FYNNEI. CDR3 DNA sequence: TGTGCCAGGACACAACCCCCTGGGCGGGATGTCTACAATGAGCAGTTCTTC. This encodes CARTQPPGRDVYNEQFF. The full variable domain, with the rest looked up from reference TRBV2 and TRBJ2-1, is EPEVTQTPSHQVTQMGQEVILRCVPISNHLYFYWYRQILGQKVEFLVSFYNNEISEKSEIFDDQFSVERPDGSNFTLKIRSTKLEDSAMYFCARTQPPGRDVYNEQFFGPGTRLTVL.

This clonotype was picked up many times. The chain recombines TRBV7-3 with TRBJ1-1, with a tentative D call TRBD1 (5 bases). Germline V lookup: CDR1 SGHTA, CDR2 FQGTGA. V lost 4 bases and J 0 bases, leaving 12 bases between the germline ends. This CDR3 region has 15 residues. The CDR3 nucleotides are TGTGCCAGCAGCTCTACGACAGCGTTGAACACTGAAGCTTTCTTT. Protein product: CASSSTTALNTEAFF.